Listed below are T cell receptor beta chains from one sample, sequenced in a study of breast tumors, draining lymph nodes, adjacent tissues. TCRdb re-derived calls from the multiplex PCR reads in MiXCR, one entry per CDR3 protein. The sample has around 230,000 distinct CDR3 sequences; approximately 31% are singletons. The sample was axillary lymph node tissue. The receptors originated from a female donor with breast cancer. Some clones in this sample may be carry-over from other donors' samples. The CDR3 runs from the conserved cysteine through the conserved F or W. A D gene is named only where the DNA matches it firmly. Clone size appears in some rows only: once, few, many, or a class for an expanded clone.

j_call cdr3_length v_call d_call clone_size cdr3_nt cdr3_aa
TRBJ2-3 15 TRBV7-3 TRBD1 many TGTGCCAGCAGCTTACAGGGGGTTCCCACAGATACGCAGTATTTT CASSLQGVPTDTQYF
TRBJ2-1 16 TRBV2 TRBD2 many TGTGCCAGCAGTTCAACCGGGACTAGGGTGTTTAGTGAGCAGTTCTTC CASSSTGTRVFSEQFF
TRBJ1-4 15 TRBV7-6 TRBD1 many TGTGCCAGCAGCTTAGGGGGCACCGGGACAGGGATTCTAATTTTT CASSLGGTGTGILIF
TRBJ1-1 11 TRBV5-1 NA NA TGCGCCAGTCGGGAGGGCACTGAAGCTTTCTTT CASREGTEAFF
TRBJ1-2 15 TRBV7-2 NA NA TGTGCCAGCAGCTTTGAGGGCGGGGCGGACTATGGCTACACCTTC CASSFEGGADYGYTF
TRBJ2-7 14 TRBV11-2 NA many TGTGCCAGCAGCTTAAGCCTAGCGAGCTACGAGCAGTACTTC CASSLSLASYEQYF
TRBJ2-7 11 TRBV27 NA few TGTGCCAGCATATCGGGGGACGAGCAGTACTTC CASISGDEQYF
TRBJ2-1 16 TRBV7-6 NA many TGTGCCAGCAGCCCCAGGAGGGGGGTAATTGACAATGAGCAGTTCTTC CASSPRRGVIDNEQFF
TRBJ1-5 15 TRBV6-1 NA many TGTGCCAGCAGTGATTATCTATTTGCAGACTCGCCCCAGCATTTT CASSDYLFADSPQHF
TRBJ1-3 16 TRBV20-1 NA NA TGCAGTGCTAGTGGTTTGAGGGAAATCTCCGGAAACACCATATATTTT CSASGLREISGNTIYF
TRBJ2-2 14 TRBV28 TRBD1 NA TGTGCCAGCCTGACAGGGGCCGGCACCGGGGAGCTGTTTTTT CASLTGAGTGELFF
TRBJ2-4 13 TRBV5-1 NA few TGCGCCAGCAGCTGGACAGCCAAAAACATTCAGTACTTC CASSWTAKNIQYF
TRBJ1-1 15 TRBV5-5 TRBD1 NA TGTGCCAGCAGCTCTGAAGGGGGCCCGAACACTGAAGCTTTCTTT CASSSEGGPNTEAFF
TRBJ2-5 13 TRBV11-2 NA many TGTGCCAGCAGCTTTAGGGTGGAAGAGACCCAGTACTTC CASSFRVEETQYF
TRBJ2-1 15 TRBV18 TRBD2 few TGTGCCAGCTCACGAGAGCGGGAGTTTTCCAATGAGCAGTTCTTC CASSREREFSNEQFF
TRBJ2-7 16 TRBV28 TRBD2 many TGTGCCAGCATCGATATAGCGGGGCGGGCCTCCTACGAGCAGTACTTC CASIDIAGRASYEQYF
TRBJ2-5 14 TRBV4-2 NA many TGTGCCAGCAGCCATCTAGCTTCTCAAGAGACCCAGTACTTC CASSHLASQETQYF
TRBJ2-5 13 TRBV6-1 TRBD2 many TGTGCCAGCTCGCTTAGCGGGGGAGAGACCCAGTACTTC CASSLSGGETQYF
TRBJ2-3 15 TRBV2 NA many TGTGCCAGCATGGTGTCAGGCCCGCCCACAGATACGCAGTATTTT CASMVSGPPTDTQYF
TRBJ1-5 15 TRBV12-3/TRBV12-4 NA many TGTGCCAGCAGAGCTCAAGGGACGGACAATCAGCCCCAGCATTTT CASRAQGTDNQPQHF
TRBJ1-4 14 TRBV4-2 NA many TGTGCCAGCCGTCCTGGGACAACTAATGAAAAACTGTTTTTT CASRPGTTNEKLFF
TRBJ2-5 11 TRBV6-2/TRBV6-3 NA many TGTGCCAGCAGTTGGTCAGAGACCCAGTACTTC CASSWSETQYF
TRBJ2-2 14 TRBV9 TRBD1 NA TGTGCCAGCAGCGTCCTACAGGGGGCGGGCGAGCTGTTTTTT CASSVLQGAGELFF
TRBJ1-4 15 TRBV4-2 NA few TGTGCCAGCAGCCAAGATCAGGGTCGAAATGAAAAACTGTTTTTT CASSQDQGRNEKLFF
TRBJ2-1 15 TRBV29-1 TRBD2 many TGCAGCGTTGGGCGGCTAGCGGGAGGGCTCAATGAGCAGTTCTTC CSVGRLAGGLNEQFF
TRBJ1-2 13 TRBV7-2 NA NA TGTGCCAGCAGCCACGGACCCAACTATGGCTACACCTTC CASSHGPNYGYTF
TRBJ2-3 16 TRBV18 TRBD2 many TGTGCCAGCTCATCGGGAGGCGGGGCCCGCACAGATACGCAGTATTTT CASSSGGGARTDTQYF
TRBJ2-1 11 TRBV11-2 NA NA TGTGCCAGCAGCCCGGGAGCTGAGCAGTTCTTC CASSPGAEQFF
TRBJ2-7 11 TRBV6-2/TRBV6-3 NA many TGTGCCAGCAGTTACTTCCAGGAGCAGTACTTC CASSYFQEQYF
TRBJ2-2 14 TRBV18 NA NA TGTGCCAGCTCACCTTGGGAGAACACCGGGGAGCTGTTTTTT CASSPWENTGELFF
TRBJ2-5 16 TRBV5-6 TRBD2 many TGTGCCAGCAGCCTACCGGGACTAGCGGGATCAGGGACCCAGTACTTC CASSLPGLAGSGTQYF
TRBJ2-7 14 TRBV20-1 NA many TGCAGTGCTCGCCTCGGGCAGACGACGGGGGAGCAGTACTTC CSARLGQTTGEQYF
TRBJ1-2 16 TRBV6-1 NA NA TGTGCCAGCAGGCGGACGGGGTTCACTTTCAACTATGGCTACACCTTC CASRRTGFTFNYGYTF
TRBJ2-1 15 TRBV6-2/TRBV6-3 TRBD2 NA TGTGCCAGCAGCACGGGGCGGGAGGGCCGGAATGAGCAGTTCTTC CASSTGREGRNEQFF
TRBJ2-3 11 TRBV27 NA many TGTGCCTGCAGTTGGGGGGATACGCAGTATTTT CACSWGDTQYF
TRBJ2-7 15 TRBV19 TRBD2 many TGTGCCAGTAGTATAGCGGGACTAGGGGGATACGAGCAGTACTTC CASSIAGLGGYEQYF
TRBJ2-3 17 TRBV4-2 TRBD2 NA TGTGCCAGCAGCCAAGACGGGACTAGCGGGTTCGCAGATACGCAGTATTTT CASSQDGTSGFADTQYF
TRBJ2-2 17 TRBV20-1 TRBD2 many TGCAGTGCAAACGGACCTAGGGCGGGAGATGACACCGGGGAGCTGTTTTTT CSANGPRAGDDTGELFF
TRBJ2-5 15 TRBV3-2 NA NA TGTGCCAGCAACGGCAGGACTAGCGGGACGGGGACCCAGTACTTC CASNGRTSGTGTQYF
TRBJ1-2 10 TRBV12-3/TRBV12-4 NA many TGTGCCAGCAGGGGGGTGGGTCTCACCTTC CASRGVGLTF
TRBJ1-4 12 TRBV5-6 NA many TGTGCCAGCAGCACGAGGTCAGGGAAACTGTTTTTT CASSTRSGKLFF
TRBJ1-1 12 TRBV30 NA few TGTGCCTGGAGTGTTTATAACACTGAAGCTTTCTTT CAWSVYNTEAFF
TRBJ2-1 15 TRBV24-1 NA many TGTGCCACCAGTGATTTTATAGAAGGGCCCAATGAGCAGTTCTTC CATSDFIEGPNEQFF
TRBJ2-2 14 TRBV27 NA few TGTGCCAGCAGCCCGCGAGGGCGGACCGGGGAGCTGTTTTTT CASSPRGRTGELFF
TRBJ2-1 12 TRBV20-1 TRBD2 many TGCAGTGCTAGAGGCCCGGGACTAGCGCCGTTCTTC CSARGPGLAPFF
TRBJ1-3 14 TRBV10-2 NA many TGCGCCAGCAGTGAGAACGGGGATGGAAACACCATATATTTT CASSENGDGNTIYF
TRBJ1-2 12 TRBV6-2/TRBV6-3 NA many TGTGCCAGCAGTAACGCAGGGGTCGGCTACACCTTC CASSNAGVGYTF
TRBJ2-4 14 TRBV6-1 NA few TGTGCCAGCAGGGAAGTCGGAGTCGTGAACATTCAGTACTTC CASREVGVVNIQYF
TRBJ2-3 13 TRBV5-1 NA NA TGCGCCAGTAAGGAAGGGAGCACAGATACGCAGTATTTT CASKEGSTDTQYF
TRBJ2-3 13 TRBV18 NA NA TGTGCCAGCTTACCACGAACGTCAGATACGCAGTATTTT CASLPRTSDTQYF
TRBJ2-7 12 TRBV11-2 NA many TGTGCCAGCAGCTTAGCAGCAGGCGAGCAGTACTTC CASSLAAGEQYF
TRBJ1-5 13 TRBV29-1 TRBD1 many TGCAGCGCTGGGACAGGGAGGGATCAGCCCCAGCATTTT CSAGTGRDQPQHF
TRBJ2-1 14 TRBV27 NA NA TGTGCCGCCCGCGCGTCGATTTCCTACAATGAGCAGTTCTTC CAARASISYNEQFF